This T cell receptor beta chain derives from a study of cytomegalovirus exposure and HLA in healthy donors. Amplification used 60 Vbeta primers and 13 Jbeta primers. The repertoire was sequenced with immunoSEQ multiplex PCR; TCRdb's copy has only in-frame clones and lacks some. The sample consists of about 140,000 clones, 75% to 85% of them appearing once. This clone was seen a single time. The CDR3 contains 16 residues. The sequence was collected from a female donor in good health and CMV-seropositive. The gene calls are TRBV21-1 and TRBJ2-7; the table's D gene call, TRBD2, was not cross checked with the DNA. TRBV21-1 has pseudogene status. The sequencing input was PBMCs. CDR3 protein: CASSKGTSAFTYEQYF. DNA of the CDR3: TGTGCCAGCAGCAAGGGGACTAGTGCGTTTACCTACGAGCAGTACTTC.